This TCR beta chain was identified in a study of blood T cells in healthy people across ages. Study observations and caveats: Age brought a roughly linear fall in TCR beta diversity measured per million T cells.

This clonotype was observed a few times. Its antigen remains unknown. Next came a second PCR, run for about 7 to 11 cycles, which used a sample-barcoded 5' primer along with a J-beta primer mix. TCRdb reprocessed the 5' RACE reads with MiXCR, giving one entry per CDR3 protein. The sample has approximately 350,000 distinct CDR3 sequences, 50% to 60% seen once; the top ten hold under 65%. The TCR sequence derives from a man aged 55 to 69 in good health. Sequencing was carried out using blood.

CDR3 coding DNA: TGTGCCAGCAGCTTAGCGGAGGTGGCAGCTAATGAAAAACTGTTTTTT. Translated, it gives CASSLAEVAANEKLFF. This chain links TRBV7-8 with TRBJ1-4; D not certain. V gave up 0 bases and J gave up 3 bases, with 11 bases separating them. This CDR3 contains 16 residues. Germline V gene sequence: CDR1 SGHVS, CDR2 FQNEAQ.